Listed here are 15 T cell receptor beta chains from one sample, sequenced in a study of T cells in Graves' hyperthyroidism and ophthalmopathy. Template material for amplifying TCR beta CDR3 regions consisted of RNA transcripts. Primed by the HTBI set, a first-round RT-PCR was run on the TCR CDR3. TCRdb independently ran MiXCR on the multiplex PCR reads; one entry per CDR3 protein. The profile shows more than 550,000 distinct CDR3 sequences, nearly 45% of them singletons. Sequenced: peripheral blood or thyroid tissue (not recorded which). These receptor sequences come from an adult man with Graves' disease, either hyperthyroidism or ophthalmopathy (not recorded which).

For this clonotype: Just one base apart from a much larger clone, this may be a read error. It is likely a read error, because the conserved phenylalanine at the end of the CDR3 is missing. The CDR3 region is CSVERGLNTEAFL. The DNA for the CDR3 is TGCAGCGTTGAAAGGGGACTGAACACTGAAGCTTTCCTT. The rearrangement uses TRBV29-1 and TRBJ1-1; maybe TRBD1 (5 bases). The CDR3 spans 13 residues. Germline CDR1 SQVTM, CDR2 ANQGSEA. V dropped 2 bases and J dropped 0 bases, with 7 bases sitting between them.

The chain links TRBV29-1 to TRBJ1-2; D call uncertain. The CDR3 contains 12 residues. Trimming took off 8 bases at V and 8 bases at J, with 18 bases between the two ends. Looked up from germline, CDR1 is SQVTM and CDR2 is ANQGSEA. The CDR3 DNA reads TGCAGCTTGGCCACATATCAAGGAGGCTACACCTTC. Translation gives CSLATYQGGYTF.

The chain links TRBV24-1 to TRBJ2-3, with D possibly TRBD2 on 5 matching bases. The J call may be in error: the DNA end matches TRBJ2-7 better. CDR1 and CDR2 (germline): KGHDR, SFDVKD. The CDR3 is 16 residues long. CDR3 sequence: CATSDFNGMGADTQYF. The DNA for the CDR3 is TGTGCCACCAGTGATTTTAACGGGATGGGAGCAGATACGCAGTACTTC.

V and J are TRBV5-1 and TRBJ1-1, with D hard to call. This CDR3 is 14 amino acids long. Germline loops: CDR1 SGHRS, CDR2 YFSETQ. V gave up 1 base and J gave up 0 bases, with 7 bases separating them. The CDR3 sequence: CASSLTNMNTEAFF. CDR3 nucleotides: TGCGCCAGCAGCTTGACAAACATGAACACTGAAGCTTTCTTT.

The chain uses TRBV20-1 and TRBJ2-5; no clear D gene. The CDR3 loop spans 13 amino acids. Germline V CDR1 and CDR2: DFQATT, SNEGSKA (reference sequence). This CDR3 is CSPAYAGEETQYF. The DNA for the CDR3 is TGCAGCCCCGCCTACGCCGGAGAAGAGACCCAGTACTTC.

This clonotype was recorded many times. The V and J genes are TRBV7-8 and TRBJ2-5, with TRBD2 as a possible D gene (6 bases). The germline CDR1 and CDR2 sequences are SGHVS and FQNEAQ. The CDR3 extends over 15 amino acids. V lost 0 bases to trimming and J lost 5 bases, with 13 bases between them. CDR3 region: CASSLARRGDETQYF. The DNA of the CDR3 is TGTGCCAGCAGCTTAGCGAGGAGGGGCGATGAGACCCAGTACTTC.

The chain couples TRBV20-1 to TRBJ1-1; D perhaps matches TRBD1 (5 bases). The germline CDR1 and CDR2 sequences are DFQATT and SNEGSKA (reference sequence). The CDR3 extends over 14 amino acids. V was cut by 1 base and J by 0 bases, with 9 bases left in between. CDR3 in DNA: TGCAGTGCTAGAGCCATGACAGTGAACACTGAAGCTTTCTTT. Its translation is CSARAMTVNTEAFF.

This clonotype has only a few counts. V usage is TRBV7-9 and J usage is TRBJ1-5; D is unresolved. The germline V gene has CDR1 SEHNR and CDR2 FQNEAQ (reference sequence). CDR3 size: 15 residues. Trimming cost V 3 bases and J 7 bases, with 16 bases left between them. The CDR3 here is CASSLTGSFGQPQHF. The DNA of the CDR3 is TGTGCCAGCAGCTTGACGGGTTCCTTTGGACAGCCCCAGCATTTT.

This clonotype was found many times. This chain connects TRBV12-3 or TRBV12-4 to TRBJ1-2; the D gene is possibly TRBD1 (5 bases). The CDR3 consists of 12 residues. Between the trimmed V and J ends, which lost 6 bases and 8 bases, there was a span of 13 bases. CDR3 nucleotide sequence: TGTGCCAGCAGCAGAGGACATCGCGGCTACACCTTC. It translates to CASSRGHRGYTF.

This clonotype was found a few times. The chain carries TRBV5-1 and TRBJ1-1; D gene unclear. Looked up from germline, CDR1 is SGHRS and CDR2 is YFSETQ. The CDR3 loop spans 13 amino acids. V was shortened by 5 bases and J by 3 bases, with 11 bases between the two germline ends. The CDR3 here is CASRVRKDTEAFF. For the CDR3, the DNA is TGCGCCAGCAGGGTGCGTAAGGACACTGAAGCTTTCTTT.

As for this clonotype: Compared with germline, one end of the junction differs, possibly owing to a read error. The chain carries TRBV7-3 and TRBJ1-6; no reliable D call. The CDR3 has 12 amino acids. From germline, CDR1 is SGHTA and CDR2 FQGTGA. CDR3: CASSLYGGLRSF. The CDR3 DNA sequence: TGTGCCAGCAGCTTATACGGCGGTTTGCGTTCTTTT.

This chain's CDR3 is CASSSPGSTLEQYF. CDR3 coding DNA: TGTGCCAGCAGTTCGCCCGGGTCTACCTTGGAGCAGTACTTC. The chain links TRBV6-5 to TRBJ2-7, with no clear D. The CDR3 contains 14 residues. Germline lookup yields CDR1 MNHEY and CDR2 SVGAGI. With 4 bases removed from V and 7 bases from J, the gap between germline ends came to 17 bases.

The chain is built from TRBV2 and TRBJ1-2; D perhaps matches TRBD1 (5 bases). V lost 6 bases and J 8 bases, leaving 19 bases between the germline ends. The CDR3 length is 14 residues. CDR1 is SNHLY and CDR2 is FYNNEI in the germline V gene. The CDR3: CASREWDGNFGYTF. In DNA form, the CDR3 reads TGTGCCAGCAGAGAGTGGGACGGTAACTTCGGCTACACCTTC.

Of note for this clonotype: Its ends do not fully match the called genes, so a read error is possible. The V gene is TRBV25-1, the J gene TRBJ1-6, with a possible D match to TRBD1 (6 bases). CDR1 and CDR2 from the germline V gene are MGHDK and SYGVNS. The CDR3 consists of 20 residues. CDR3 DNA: TGCGCCAGCAGCACCTCGTACGGGGGGCCGGCTAGCTCCTATAATTCACCCCTCCACTTT. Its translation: CASSTSYGGPASSYNSPLHF. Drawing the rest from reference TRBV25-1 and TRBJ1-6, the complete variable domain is EADIYQTPRYLVIGTGKKITLECSQTMGHDKMYWYQQDPGMELHLIHYSYGVNSTEKGDLSSESTVSRIRTEHFPLTLESARPSHTSQYLCASSTSYGGPASSYNSPLHFGNGTRLTVT.

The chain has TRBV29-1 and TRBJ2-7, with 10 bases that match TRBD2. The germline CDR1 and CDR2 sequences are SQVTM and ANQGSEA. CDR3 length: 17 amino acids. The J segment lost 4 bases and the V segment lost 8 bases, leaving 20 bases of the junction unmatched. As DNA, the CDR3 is TGCAGCAGTGAGGGGTTGGCTAGCGGGAGACTAGCGTACGAGCAGTACTTC. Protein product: CSSEGLASGRLAYEQYF.